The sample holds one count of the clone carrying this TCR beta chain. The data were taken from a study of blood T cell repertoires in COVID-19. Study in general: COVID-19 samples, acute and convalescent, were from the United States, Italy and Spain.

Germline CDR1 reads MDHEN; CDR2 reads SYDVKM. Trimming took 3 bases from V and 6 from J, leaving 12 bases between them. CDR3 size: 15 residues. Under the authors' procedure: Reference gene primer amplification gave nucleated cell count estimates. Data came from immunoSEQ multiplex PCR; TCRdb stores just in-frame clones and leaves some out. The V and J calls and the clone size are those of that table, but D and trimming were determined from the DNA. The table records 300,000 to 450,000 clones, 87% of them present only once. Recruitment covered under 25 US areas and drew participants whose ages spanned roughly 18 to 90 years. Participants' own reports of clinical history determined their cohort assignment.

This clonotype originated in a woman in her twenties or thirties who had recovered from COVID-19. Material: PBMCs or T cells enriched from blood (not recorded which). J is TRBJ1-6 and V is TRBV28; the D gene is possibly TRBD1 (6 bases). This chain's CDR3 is CASSFFPGVNSPLHF. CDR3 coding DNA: TGTGCCAGCAGTTTCTTTCCAGGGGTTAATTCACCCCTCCACTTT.